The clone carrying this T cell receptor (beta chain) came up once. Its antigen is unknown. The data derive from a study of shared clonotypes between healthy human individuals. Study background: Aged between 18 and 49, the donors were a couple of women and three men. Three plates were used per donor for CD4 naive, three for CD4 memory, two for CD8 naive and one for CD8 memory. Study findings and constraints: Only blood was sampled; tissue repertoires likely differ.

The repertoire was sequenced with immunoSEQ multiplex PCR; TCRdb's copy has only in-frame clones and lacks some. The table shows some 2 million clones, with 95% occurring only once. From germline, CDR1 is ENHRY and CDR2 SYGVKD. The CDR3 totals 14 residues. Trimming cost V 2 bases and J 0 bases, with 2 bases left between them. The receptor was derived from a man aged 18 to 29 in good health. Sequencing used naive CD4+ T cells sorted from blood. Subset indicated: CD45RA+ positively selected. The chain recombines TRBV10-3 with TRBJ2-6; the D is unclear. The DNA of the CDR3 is TGTGCCATCAGTGAGGGCTCTGGGGCCAACGTCCTGACTTTC. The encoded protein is CAISEGSGANVLTF.